This T cell receptor beta chain appears in the sequencing data of a study of blood T cell repertoires in COVID-19 (dated by TCRdb to 2018 to 2020). Regarding the study in general: The collaborator samples originated in the United States, Italy and Spain and spanned the acute and convalescent phases of COVID-19. The samples were drawn from the first 160 participants of the ongoing ImmuneRACE study and from some 1,300 subjects provided by 6 global collaborators. Where available, HLA class I and class II types were obtained from metadata supplied by the sample provider rather than from assay-based typing. The sample metadata nearly always contained a de-identified subject ID, COVID-19 status, age in years and sex. The repertoires were released in a freely available public database intended as a resource for research on the immune response to SARS-CoV-2. The material from the prospective study consisted of cDNA or gDNA derived from T cells, B-cell-depleted T cells, or PBMCs. Subjects who had been exposed to COVID-19, were actively infected with it, or had recovered from it provided the deeply sampled blood TCRbeta repertoires that made up the dataset.

The germline V gene (reference sequence) yields LGHDT for CDR1 and YNNKEL for CDR2. V was cut back by 2 bases and J by 2 bases, leaving a gap of 16 bases between them. The CDR3 measures 16 amino acids from cysteine to phenylalanine. Only CDR3 DNA remains: 48 bases, in frame from the first base. TCRbeta CDR3 regions were amplified from genomic DNA by means of the immunoSEQ Assay, a bias-controlled multiplex PCR. In the authors' own workflow: The number of nucleated cells in each sample was estimated from the amplification of reference gene primers within the assay. Sequence reads were collapsed and filtered to measure the absolute abundance of every unique TCRbeta CDR3 rearrangement. For each sample, productive Simpson clonality was calculated as the square root of Simpson's diversity index over productive rearrangements. Entries here come from immuneACCESS through TCRdb and include only in-frame sequences with V and J called. Some clones fail to appear in such tables; in the studies checked, an unresolved V gene covers under half of the shortfall, and the cause of the remainder is unknown. V, J and clone size are those of that table, while D and trimming were read from the DNA. This sample comprises 95,000 to 150,000 clones, 75% to 90% of them detected only once. The biggest ten clones account for approximately 3% of the sample.

One collaborating source in Seattle enrolled patients while the patients were actively infected and followed the patients over time throughout the course of disease. Each collaborating institution followed its own protocols to collect whole blood in K2EDTA tubes. For TCRbeta analysis, collaborators shipped samples as frozen whole blood, isolated PBMCs, or DNA extracted from either of those sample types. On the study overall, not on this receptor specifically: The quantity of clinical and demographic metadata differed by source and by participant and was supplied without curation.

In regard to this clone: Its antigen remains unidentified. Per-nucleotide qualities are absent, and no much larger clonotype sits a single base away.

This TCR was recovered from a woman older than 75 with COVID-19, enrolled during active disease. The sample comprised peripheral blood. The chain couples TRBV3-1 (or the pseudogene TRBV3-2) to TRBJ2-7, with a tentative D gene TRBD2 over 7 matching bases. The CDR3 reads CASSQRGDTKTYEQYF. The bases are TGTGCCAGCAGCCAACGGGGGGACACCAAGACCTACGAGCAGTACTTC.